Shown below are 20 T cell receptor beta chains from a single sample sequenced in a study of radiotherapy plus CTLA-4 blockade in lung cancer. Here immunoSEQ multiplex PCR was the method, and the copy in TCRdb shows in-frame clones only, minus some. The top ten clones hold 2.4% of a sample with roughly 110,000 clones, about 84% of them seen once. The sequencing used peripheral blood, collected from a patient treated with radiotherapy plus ipilimumab. These receptors were collected from a human donor with non-small cell lung cancer that progressed on radiotherapy plus ipilimumab. Some clones in this sample may be carry-over from other donors' samples.

V and J are TRBV5-7 and TRBJ1-5, with D maybe TRBD1 (5 bases). TRBV5-7 is an ORF, and what it does is uncertain. The V and J ends lost 2 bases and 7 bases respectively, with 16 bases between them. The CDR3 spans 15 residues. The CDR3 spells CASSFGGGLRQPQHF. In DNA, the CDR3 is TGTGCCAGCAGCTTTGGGGGGGGGTTAAGGCAGCCCCAGCATTTT.

This chain joins TRBV7-2 and TRBJ1-5; D unclear. V was cut by 2 bases and J by 0 bases, with 8 bases left in between. CDR1 is SGHTA and CDR2 is FQGNSA in the germline V gene. The CDR3 sequence is 15 residues long. The CDR3 region is CASSLFGSSNQPQHF. The CDR3, as DNA: TGTGCCAGCAGCTTATTCGGGTCTAGCAATCAGCCCCAGCATTTT.

The J gene is TRBJ1-6, the V gene TRBV4-3; D not certain. Germline V gives CDR1 LGHNA, CDR2 YSLEER. CDR3 length: 13 residues. Between the trimmed V and J ends, which lost 0 bases and 12 bases, there was a span of 9 bases. The CDR3 DNA sequence: TGCGCCAGCAGCCAAGAACATCGGCTACCCCTCCACTTT. This sequence encodes CASSQEHRLPLHF.

The chain uses TRBV29-1 and TRBJ1-4; possibly TRBD1 for D (6 bases). Germline lookup yields CDR1 SQVTM and CDR2 ANQGSEA. The V and J ends lost 2 bases and 5 bases respectively, with 9 bases between them. The CDR3 is 13 residues long. The CDR3 protein is CSVERQGNEKLFF. The CDR3 nucleotides are TGCAGCGTTGAACGTCAGGGGAATGAAAAACTGTTTTTT.

This clone was seen only a few times. The J gene is TRBJ1-1, the V gene TRBV18, with 8 bases matching TRBD1. Germline lookup yields CDR1 KGHSH and CDR2 LQKENI. The CDR3 totals 13 residues. V lost 6 bases, J lost 11 bases, and 11 bases stayed unmatched. This CDR3 reads CASSRIDRGAAFF. The CDR3 coding sequence is TGTGCCAGCTCGCGGATTGACAGGGGAGCGGCTTTCTTT.

The chain couples TRBV5-1 to TRBJ2-7; TRBD1 aligns across 9 bases. From germline, CDR1 is SGHRS and CDR2 YFSETQ. This CDR3 spans 14 amino acids. V lost 4 bases to trimming and J lost 5 bases; unmatched junction nucleotides: 7. The CDR3 DNA sequence: TGCGCCAGCAGCCAGAACACAGGGGGCCACGAGCAGTACTTC. Its translation is CASSQNTGGHEQYF. Together with reference TRBV5-1 and TRBJ2-7, the CDR3 gives the full variable domain: KAGVTQTPRYLIKTRGQQVTLSCSPISGHRSVSWYQQTPGQGLQFLFEYFSETQRNKGNFPGRFSGRQFSNSRSEMNVSTLELGDSALYLCASSQNTGGHEQYFGPGTRLTVT.

The chain has TRBV2 and TRBJ2-5; TRBD2 matches 9 bases. V lost 8 bases and J lost 7; bases outside the gene matches: 14. The CDR3 covers 15 residues. Germline V gene data show CDR1 as SNHLY and CDR2 as FYNNEI. The CDR3 DNA is TGTGCCAGCGCGGGGGGGCATCCCCGCGACTTGACCCAGTACTTC. Translated, it gives CASAGGHPRDLTQYF. The whole variable domain, filled in from reference TRBV2 and TRBJ2-5, reads EPEVTQTPSHQVTQMGQEVILRCVPISNHLYFYWYRQILGQKVEFLVSFYNNEISEKSEIFDDQFSVERPDGSNFTLKIRSTKLEDSAMYFCASAGGHPRDLTQYFGPGTRLLVL.

This chain links TRBV27 with TRBJ2-1; TRBD2 aligns across 9 bases. V gave up 3 bases and J gave up 8 bases; unmatched junction bases: 11. The CDR3 runs to 16 residues. The germline gives CDR1 MNHEY, CDR2 SMNVEV (reference sequence). The chain's CDR3 is CASSFSAGGPGYEQFF. CDR3 coding DNA: TGTGCCAGCAGTTTTTCGGCGGGGGGGCCAGGGTATGAGCAGTTCTTC.

In its sample, this clone was seen a few times. V is TRBV28 and J is TRBJ1-5, with TRBD1 as a possible D gene (6 bases). Between the trimmed V and J ends, which lost 1 base and 4 bases, there was a span of 17 bases. The CDR3 sequence is 17 residues long. Germline CDR1 MDHEN, CDR2 SYDVKM. This CDR3 reads CASSLLIGEGVNQPQHF. The CDR3 DNA sequence: TGTGCCAGCAGTTTATTGATAGGGGAGGGGGTAAATCAGCCCCAGCATTTT.

The genes are TRBV7-9 and TRBJ2-2; D is unresolved. In germline, CDR1 is SEHNR, CDR2 FQNEAQ (reference sequence). CDR3 length: 14 amino acids. V lost 5 bases and J lost 6, with 13 bases in between. CDR3: CASSPNPSSGELFF. The CDR3, as DNA: TGTGCCAGCAGCCCAAACCCCTCGTCCGGGGAGCTGTTTTTT.

The rearrangement uses TRBV7-2 and TRBJ2-1; tentatively, D is TRBD1 (6 bases). The germline CDR1 and CDR2 sequences are SGHTA and FQGNSA. The CDR3 sequence is 16 residues long. V shed 6 bases and J shed 0 bases, with 15 bases lying between them. CDR3: CASSRQGIGSYNEQFF. The DNA for the CDR3 is TGTGCCAGCAGTCGTCAGGGGATTGGCTCCTACAATGAGCAGTTCTTC.

The chain links TRBV2 to TRBJ2-2, with D possibly being TRBD2 (5 bases). The ends were cut back, 3 bases at V and 7 bases at J, with 9 bases in the middle. Germline V gives CDR1 SNHLY, CDR2 FYNNEI. This CDR3 has 13 residues. The CDR3 sequence: CASSERANGELFF. The CDR3 DNA reads TGTGCCAGCAGTGAGAGGGCGAACGGGGAGCTGTTTTTT. Drawing the rest from reference TRBV2 and TRBJ2-2, the complete variable domain is EPEVTQTPSHQVTQMGQEVILRCVPISNHLYFYWYRQILGQKVEFLVSFYNNEISEKSEIFDDQFSVERPDGSNFTLKIRSTKLEDSAMYFCASSERANGELFFGEGSRLTVL.

The rearrangement uses TRBV7-9 and TRBJ2-7; 9 nucleotides match TRBD1. V lost 5 bases to trimming and J lost 2 bases; unmatched junction nucleotides: 13. Germline CDR1 reads SEHNR; CDR2 reads FQNEAQ (reference sequence). CDR3 size: 17 residues. Written as DNA, the CDR3 is TGTGCCAGCAGCAAGCTGGGTGGGACAGGGCATACCTACGAGCAGTACTTC. Encoded protein: CASSKLGGTGHTYEQYF. The variable domain in full, with the rest retrieved from reference TRBV7-9 and TRBJ2-7, is DTGVSQNPRHKITKRGQNVTFRCDPISEHNRLYWYRQTLGQGPEFLTYFQNEAQLEKSRLLSDRFSAERPKGSFSTLEIQRTEQGDSAMYLCASSKLGGTGHTYEQYFGPGTRLTVT.

This clone was seen a single time. The V call is TRBV19, the J call TRBJ1-1, with D tentatively TRBD1 (6 bases). CDR3 length: 13 residues. The ends were cut back, 3 bases at V and 2 bases at J, with 7 bases in the middle. The germline V gene has CDR1 LNHDA and CDR2 SQIVND (reference sequence). The CDR3: CASSMGQNTEAFF. CDR3 in DNA: TGTGCCAGTAGTATGGGACAAAACACTGAAGCTTTCTTT.

The CDR3 DNA is TGTGCCAGCACCCTGACTCCCTACGAGCAGTACTTC. Its translation: CASTLTPYEQYF. J is TRBJ2-7 and V is TRBV2; no clear D gene. Trimming took 7 bases from V and 2 from J, leaving 9 bases between them. The germline gives CDR1 SNHLY, CDR2 FYNNEI. This CDR3 comprises 12 residues.

As regards this clone: Relative to the germline gene, one junction end is altered; a read error may explain this. The chain combines TRBV2 with TRBJ1-3; no firm D call. Germline loops: CDR1 SNHLY, CDR2 FYNNEI. The CDR3 spans 10 residues. CDR3 amino acids: CAGGGSTIYF. In DNA form, the CDR3 reads TGTGCCGGCGGAGGAAGCACCATATATTTT.

This rearrangement joins TRBV5-1 to TRBJ2-1, with a weak D call TRBD2 (5 bases). The CDR3 is 15 amino acids. Deletions cut 4 bases from V and 0 bases from J, with 11 bases between. Germline V gene sequence: CDR1 SGHRS, CDR2 YFSETQ. CDR3: CASSTGIHSYNEQFF. CDR3 DNA: TGCGCCAGCAGCACGGGGATCCACTCCTACAATGAGCAGTTCTTC.

This clone was counted ten times or more. The V gene is TRBV6-5, the J gene TRBJ1-2; D may be TRBD1 (5 bases). Trimming cost V 7 bases and J 0 bases, with 12 bases left between them. Germline CDR1 and CDR2: MNHEY and SVGAGI. CDR3 length: 14 residues. The CDR3 reads CASTPSGANYGYTF. The CDR3 DNA is TGTGCCAGCACCCCGTCGGGGGCTAACTATGGCTACACCTTC.

CDR3 protein: CASATQGSSSPLHF. The CDR3 bases are TGTGCCAGCGCCACTCAGGGGTCTTCTTCACCCCTCCACTTT. The chain is built from TRBV6-5 and TRBJ1-6; possibly TRBD1 for D (6 bases). V shed 8 bases and J shed 9 bases, with 17 bases lying between them. CDR1 MNHEY and CDR2 SVGAGI come from the germline V gene. This CDR3 has 14 residues.

The rearrangement uses TRBV19 and TRBJ1-3; D gene ambiguous. In germline, CDR1 is LNHDA, CDR2 SQIVND (reference sequence). CDR3 length: 16 residues. The V end was cut by 6 bases, the J end by 0 bases, with 15 bases between. Written as DNA, the CDR3 is TGTGCCAGTAGCCATTGGACCAGTAACTCTGGAAACACCATATATTTT. Translation: CASSHWTSNSGNTIYF.